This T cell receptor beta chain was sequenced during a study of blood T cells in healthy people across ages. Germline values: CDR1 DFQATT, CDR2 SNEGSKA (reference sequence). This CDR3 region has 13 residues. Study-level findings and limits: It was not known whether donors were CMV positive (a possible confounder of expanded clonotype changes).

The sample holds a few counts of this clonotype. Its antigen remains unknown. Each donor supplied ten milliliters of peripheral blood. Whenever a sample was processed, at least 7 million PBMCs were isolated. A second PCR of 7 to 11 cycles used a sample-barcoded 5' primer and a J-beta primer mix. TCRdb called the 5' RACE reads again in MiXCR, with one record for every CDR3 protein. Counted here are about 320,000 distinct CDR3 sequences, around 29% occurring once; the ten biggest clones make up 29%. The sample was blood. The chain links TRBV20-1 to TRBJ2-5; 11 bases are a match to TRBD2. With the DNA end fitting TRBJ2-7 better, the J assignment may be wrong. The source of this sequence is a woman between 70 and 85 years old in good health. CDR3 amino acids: CSASLAGGGEQYF. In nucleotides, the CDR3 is TGCAGTGCTAGCCTAGCGGGAGGCGGCGAGCAGTACTTC.